The 21 T cell receptor beta chains listed next were all sequenced from one sample in a study of blood T cell repertoires in COVID-19. Produced via immunoSEQ multiplex PCR; TCRdb's table is partial and in-frame only. The table records around 110,000 clones, around four fifths of them present only once. The sequencing input was peripheral blood. These receptors were collected from a man between 65 and 80 years old with acute or convalescent COVID-19.

This clone has just a few counts. The chain has TRBV7-8 and TRBJ1-1, with 8 bases identical to TRBD1. CDR1 is SGHVS, CDR2 FQNEAQ, per germline. The CDR3 runs to 13 residues. J gave up 7 bases and V 5 bases, and 6 bases lay outside the gene matches. This chain's CDR3 is CASSPGGRGEAFF. CDR3 sequence (DNA): TGTGCCAGCAGCCCAGGGGGCAGGGGTGAAGCTTTCTTT. The full variable domain, with the rest looked up from reference TRBV7-8 and TRBJ1-1, is GAGVSQSPRYKVAKRGQDVALRCDPISGHVSLFWYQQALGQGPEFLTYFQNEAQLDKSGLPSDRFFAERPEGSVSTLKIQRTQQEDSAVYLCASSPGGRGEAFFGQGTRLTVV.

On this clone: The sample has other DNA sequences that encode this CDR3 too. This chain uses TRBV19 with TRBJ2-3; D might be TRBD1 (6 bases). V was clipped by 4 bases and J by 1 base, with 9 bases between them. The germline CDR1 and CDR2 sequences are LNHDA and SQIVND (reference sequence). The CDR3 sequence is 14 residues long. The CDR3 here is CASSTQGGTDTQYF. For the CDR3, the DNA is TGTGCCAGTAGTACACAGGGAGGCACAGATACGCAGTATTTT. The full variable domain, with the rest looked up from reference TRBV19 and TRBJ2-3, is DGGITQSPKYLFRKEGQNVTLSCEQNLNHDAMYWYRQDPGQGLRLIYYSQIVNDFQKGDIAEGYSVSREKKESFPLTVTSAQKNPTAFYLCASSTQGGTDTQYFGPGTRLTVL.

This chain connects TRBV5-4 to TRBJ2-1; D perhaps matches TRBD2 (7 bases). The CDR3 runs 14 residues. The germline V gene has CDR1 SGHNT and CDR2 YYREEE (reference sequence). The V and J ends lost 4 bases and 4 bases respectively, with 12 bases between them. CDR3 sequence reads: CASSMRGGYNEQFF. The CDR3 DNA reads as TGTGCCAGCAGCATGAGGGGGGGGTACAATGAGCAGTTCTTC.

The rearrangement uses TRBV18 and TRBJ1-5; 9 nucleotides line up with TRBD1. The germline V gene has CDR1 KGHSH and CDR2 LQKENI. V dropped 3 bases and J dropped 6; count of bases not matched to a gene: 6. CDR3 length: 15 amino acids. In DNA, the CDR3 is TGTGCCAGCTCACCTCCGGGACAGGGCGGTCAGCCCCAGCATTTT. Protein: CASSPPGQGGQPQHF.

The chain combines TRBV19 with TRBJ2-3; no firm D call. Trimming shortened V by 1 base and J by 5 bases, and 7 bases separated the two germline ends. The CDR3 length is 13 residues. Per germline, CDR1 LNHDA and CDR2 SQIVND (reference sequence). For the CDR3, the DNA is TGTGCCAGTAGTATAGGCAGTAAAGATACGCAGTATTTT. This translates into CASSIGSKDTQYF.

The sample holds one count of this clone. This chain links TRBV6-1 with TRBJ1-1, with D tentatively TRBD1 (6 bases). This CDR3 contains 15 residues. The germline CDR1 and CDR2 sequences are MNHNS and SASEGT. Trimming removed 3 bases at V and 0 bases at J, with 11 bases between. CDR3 DNA sequence: TGTGCCAGCAGTGATTCAGGGGTGATGAACACTGAAGCTTTCTTT. Translated: CASSDSGVMNTEAFF.

This clone came up once. The CDR3 region has the DNA TGTGCCAGCAGCCCCCAACAGGGCCATGAGCAGTTCTTC. Protein sequence: CASSPQQGHEQFF. The V and J genes are TRBV7-9 and TRBJ2-1; the D gene is possibly TRBD1 (6 bases). The germline CDR1 and CDR2 sequences are SEHNR and FQNEAQ (reference sequence). The V gene lost 5 bases and the J gene lost 8 bases, with 13 bases spanning the gap. The CDR3 runs 13 residues. Full variable domain (missing parts from reference TRBV7-9 and TRBJ2-1): DTGVSQNPRHKITKRGQNVTFRCDPISEHNRLYWYRQTLGQGPEFLTYFQNEAQLEKSRLLSDRFSAERPKGSFSTLEIQRTEQGDSAMYLCASSPQQGHEQFFGPGTRLTVL.

This clone showed up just a few times. V usage is TRBV5-5 and J usage is TRBJ1-3; possible D gene TRBD1, 5 bases. From germline, CDR1 is SGHKS and CDR2 YYEKEE (reference sequence). The CDR3 sequence is 17 residues long. Trimming removed 0 bases at V and 0 bases at J, with 13 bases between. This CDR3 is CASSLDGTPFSGNTIYF. CDR3 DNA: TGTGCCAGCAGCTTGGACGGGACTCCTTTCTCTGGAAACACCATATATTTT.

The chain joins TRBV3-1 (or the pseudogene TRBV3-2) to TRBJ1-2, with D tentatively TRBD1 (5 bases). The CDR3 is 16 amino acids. Trimming cost V 0 bases and J 4 bases, with 15 bases left between them. Germline lookup yields CDR1 LGHDT and CDR2 YNNKEL (reference sequence). The CDR3 nucleotides are TGTGCCAGCAGCCAAGAGCCTGCAGGGCCGGGCTATGGCTACACCTTC. As protein: CASSQEPAGPGYGYTF.

The J gene is TRBJ2-2, the V gene TRBV11-3; D unresolved. Germline lookup yields CDR1 SGHNT and CDR2 YENEEA. V was clipped by 5 bases and J by 6 bases, with 7 bases between them. The CDR3 has 12 residues. In DNA form, the CDR3 reads TGTGCCAGCAGCCTCGGTCCCGGGGAGCTGTTTTTT. Translated, it gives CASSLGPGELFF.

The genes are TRBV5-4 and TRBJ1-1; D not certain. The CDR3 length is 13 residues. Trimming shortened V by 1 base and J by 7 bases, and 11 bases separated the two germline ends. Germline loops: CDR1 SGHNT, CDR2 YYREEE (reference sequence). CDR3 in amino acids: CASSLRRNYEAFF. The CDR3 nucleotides are TGTGCCAGCAGCTTGCGGAGGAACTATGAAGCTTTCTTT.

This sequence joins TRBV5-4 and TRBJ2-7; D is possibly TRBD1 (6 bases). This CDR3 comprises 15 residues. Germline V gene data show CDR1 as SGHNT and CDR2 as YYREEE (reference sequence). V was clipped by 3 bases and J by 1 base, with 14 bases between them. CDR3 protein: CASSSPFGTSYEQYF. DNA of the CDR3: TGTGCCAGCAGCTCTCCCTTCGGGACATCCTACGAGCAGTACTTC.

This chain uses TRBV6-2 or TRBV6-3 with TRBJ2-7; 10 positions agree with TRBD2. The CDR3 sequence is 14 residues long. V was pared by 6 bases and J by 2 bases, with 4 bases of the junction left unmatched. Germline CDR1 MNHEY, CDR2 SVGEGT. The CDR3 sequence is CASRPSGGPYEQYF. CDR3 nucleotides: TGTGCCAGCAGACCTAGCGGGGGTCCCTACGAGCAGTACTTC.

This chain connects TRBV12-3 or TRBV12-4 to TRBJ2-1, with D perhaps TRBD2 (6 bases). Trimming removed 9 bases at V and 1 base at J, with 10 bases between. The CDR3 is 13 residues long. The CDR3 DNA reads TGTGCCAGTCGGGCGGGGTCCTACAATGAGCAGTTCTTC. Protein product: CASRAGSYNEQFF.

In this sample, this clone turned up a few times. This chain uses TRBV11-2 with TRBJ2-1, with no clear D. Germline loops: CDR1 SGHAT, CDR2 FQNNGV. The germline V and J ends were trimmed by 7 bases and 0 bases, with 13 bases remaining between them. The CDR3 sequence is 15 residues long. Written as DNA, the CDR3 is TGTGCCAGCATCCCACATCTTCGCTCCTACAATGAGCAGTTCTTC. Its translation is CASIPHLRSYNEQFF. Supplemented by reference TRBV11-2 and TRBJ2-1, the full variable domain reads EAGVAQSPRYKIIEKRQSVAFWCNPISGHATLYWYQQILGQGPKLLIQFQNNGVVDDSQLPKDRFSAERLKGVDSTLKIQPAKLEDSAVYLCASIPHLRSYNEQFFGPGTRLTVL.

This rearrangement joins TRBV5-1 to TRBJ1-6, with unresolved D. V lost 1 base to trimming and J lost 0 bases, with 14 bases between them. CDR1 and CDR2 from the germline V gene are SGHRS and YFSETQ. This CDR3 contains 18 residues. CDR3 sequence reads: CASSLSVPASSYNSPLHF. DNA of the CDR3: TGCGCCAGCAGCTTGTCCGTTCCCGCCAGCTCCTATAATTCACCCCTCCACTTT.

V usage is TRBV7-8 and J usage is TRBJ1-2; D not certain. The germline V and J ends were trimmed by 5 bases and 1 base, with 14 bases remaining between them. The CDR3 length is 15 residues. In germline, CDR1 is SGHVS, CDR2 FQNEAQ. The CDR3 here is CASSHTAGLNYGYTF. The CDR3 DNA reads as TGTGCCAGCAGCCACACAGCAGGACTTAACTATGGCTACACCTTC.

This chain connects TRBV5-1 to TRBJ2-5; D may be TRBD2 (6 bases). Per germline, CDR1 SGHRS and CDR2 YFSETQ. The CDR3 contains 16 residues. V was trimmed by 4 bases and J by 5 bases, leaving 21 bases between them. In DNA, the CDR3 is TGCGCCAGCAGCCCCACCGGGGGTAGCGTCAGGGAGACCCAGTACTTC. Its protein product is CASSPTGGSVRETQYF.

This rearrangement joins TRBV19 to TRBJ2-7; 11 positions match TRBD2. Germline lookup yields CDR1 LNHDA and CDR2 SQIVND (reference sequence). V lost 4 bases, J lost 0 bases, and 5 bases stayed unmatched. This CDR3 is 16 amino acids long. The CDR3 bases are TGTGCCAGTAGTAAAACTAGCGGGGGTGTCTCCTACGAGCAGTACTTC. It codes for CASSKTSGGVSYEQYF.

The chain links TRBV6-5 to TRBJ1-2, with TRBD1 identical over 7 bases. CDR3 length equals 15 residues. CDR1 MNHEY and CDR2 SVGAGI come from the germline V gene. The V segment lost 0 bases and the J segment 6 bases; nucleotides outside the gene matches: 7. The CDR3 spells CASSYSRGGHDGYTF. The CDR3 DNA reads TGTGCCAGCAGTTACTCAAGAGGGGGCCATGATGGCTACACCTTC.

The table lists this clone with a count of one. The chain is built from TRBV7-8 and TRBJ2-7, with D perhaps TRBD1 (8 bases). Trimming took 5 bases from V and 4 from J, leaving 18 bases between them. This CDR3 has 15 residues. Germline lookup yields CDR1 SGHVS and CDR2 FQNEAQ. The DNA of the CDR3 is TGTGCCAGCAGCCCCGGACAGGGAGGGCGGTACGAGCAGTACTTC. Translated, it gives CASSPGQGGRYEQYF.